This TCR beta chain derives from a study of control samples from healthy donors and cancer patients. Assay: immunoSEQ multiplex PCR; the TCRdb copy retains only in-frame clones and omits some. The repertoire includes roughly 58,000 clones, about 87% of them detected once, and roughly 12% sits in the top ten. Notes on this clone: Other DNA sequences in this sample translate to the same CDR3.

The CDR3 runs to 14 residues. The germline V gene has CDR1 GTSNPN and CDR2 SVGIG (reference sequence). With V trimmed by 0 bases and J by 3 bases, 1 base remained unmatched. This sequence was found in a woman aged 55-70 years with lung cancer. Sequencing input: PBMCs. The chain has TRBV30 and TRBJ2-5; 10 bases agree with TRBD2. CDR3 nucleotides: TGTGCCTGGAGTGTCACTAGCGGGAAAGAGACCCAGTACTTC. It specifies CAWSVTSGKETQYF.